What follows are 20 T cell receptor beta chains derived from one specimen sequenced in a study of shared clonotypes between healthy human individuals. This table comes from immunoSEQ multiplex PCR, and its TCRdb copy is limited to in-frame clones, with some not included. The sample carries approximately 510,000 clones, about four fifths recorded once. The specimen was PBMCs. Receptors originate from a woman aged 40 to 49 in good health. Some clones in this sample may be carry-over from other donors' samples.

V and J are TRBV5-1 and TRBJ2-3, with 10 bases lining up with TRBD2. The CDR3 sequence is 17 residues long. The trim removed 2 bases at V and 2 bases at J, leaving 8 bases unmatched. CDR1 is SGHRS, CDR2 YFSETQ, per germline. CDR3 residues: CASSFRGLADYTDTQYF. The CDR3 DNA sequence: TGCGCCAGCAGCTTCCGCGGACTAGCGGACTACACAGATACGCAGTATTTT.

J is TRBJ1-5 and V is TRBV7-9; no reliable D call. The V end was cut by 1 base, the J end by 3 bases, with 13 bases between. This CDR3 is 16 amino acids long. Germline lookup yields CDR1 SEHNR and CDR2 FQNEAQ (reference sequence). CDR3 sequence (DNA): TGTGCCAGCAGCTTAGGTGGAGGGCGGGACAATCAGCCCCAGCATTTT. It codes for CASSLGGGRDNQPQHF.

The chain uses TRBV10-1 and TRBJ2-7; D is perhaps TRBD2 (6 bases). V was shortened by 3 bases and J by 5 bases, with 11 bases between the two germline ends. CDR1 WNHNN and CDR2 SYGVQD come from the germline V gene (reference sequence). The CDR3 runs 13 residues. The CDR3 region is CASSDSGVDEQYF. The CDR3 DNA reads as TGCGCCAGCAGTGACTCGGGAGTTGACGAGCAGTACTTC.

V usage is TRBV29-1 and J usage is TRBJ2-5; 13 nucleotides match TRBD2. Judging by the DNA end, TRBJ2-7 fits better; the J call may be wrong. Germline V gene sequence: CDR1 SQVTM, CDR2 ANQGSEA. The CDR3 is 13 amino acids. The CDR3 reads CSVRTSGSYEQYF. CDR3 nucleotide sequence: TGCAGCGTGAGGACTAGCGGGAGCTACGAGCAGTACTTC.

The rearrangement joins TRBV30 to TRBJ2-6, with a possible D match to TRBD1 (5 bases). The CDR3 covers 17 residues. Germline lookup yields CDR1 GTSNPN and CDR2 SVGIG (reference sequence). The ends were cut back, 2 bases at V and 0 bases at J, with 14 bases in the middle. CDR3 region: CAWSKRGLRSGANVLTF. The CDR3 coding sequence is TGTGCCTGGAGTAAAAGGGGTTTACGCTCTGGGGCCAACGTCCTGACTTTC.

The gene calls are TRBV7-2 and TRBJ2-6, with D possibly TRBD2 on 6 matching bases. Germline V lookup: CDR1 SGHTA, CDR2 FQGNSA. V was shortened by 2 bases and J by 2 bases, with 10 bases between the two germline ends. This CDR3 region has 16 residues. CDR3 sequence: CASSLSGVAGANVLTF. CDR3 nucleotides: TGTGCCAGCAGCTTATCGGGAGTTGCTGGGGCCAACGTCCTGACTTTC.

The chain uses TRBV28 and TRBJ2-1, with 8 bases aligning to TRBD2. The CDR3 sequence is 14 residues long. CDR1 and CDR2 (germline): MDHEN, SYDVKM. Unmatched junction bases numbered 10, after V lost 4 bases and J lost 11 bases. CDR3 loop: CASSYPQRLAQQFF. The CDR3 DNA reads as TGTGCCAGCAGTTACCCCCAGAGACTAGCGCAGCAGTTCTTC.

The sample holds many counts of this clone. The gene calls are TRBV9 and TRBJ1-4; D is unresolved. This CDR3 comprises 15 residues. Per germline, CDR1 SGDLS and CDR2 YYNGEE. V gave up 4 bases and J gave up 0 bases, with 10 bases separating them. The CDR3 spells CASSPRSATNEKLFF. The CDR3 nucleotides read TGTGCCAGCAGCCCACGATCTGCAACTAATGAAAAACTGTTTTTT.

J is TRBJ2-2 and V is TRBV7-6, with TRBD2 matching 10 bases. The CDR3 covers 15 residues. The ends lost 5 bases at V and 3 bases at J; junction bases unmatched: 3. The germline V gene has CDR1 SGHVS and CDR2 FNYEAQ. CDR3: CASSTLAGDTGELFF. CDR3 DNA: TGTGCCAGCAGCACGCTAGCGGGAGACACCGGGGAGCTGTTTTTT.

This sequence joins TRBV2 and TRBJ2-1; D is possibly TRBD1 (5 bases). Germline values: CDR1 SNHLY, CDR2 FYNNEI. V lost 1 base and J 4 bases, leaving 5 bases between the germline ends. The CDR3 totals 13 residues. The CDR3: CASSEDRYNEQFF. CDR3 nucleotide sequence: TGTGCCAGCAGTGAAGACAGGTACAATGAGCAGTTCTTC.

Notes on this clone: The junction differs from germline at one of its ends, possibly a read error. This chain connects TRBV6-6 to TRBJ2-7; 7 bases agree with TRBD1. The CDR3 covers 16 residues. Germline values: CDR1 MNHNY, CDR2 SVGAGI (reference sequence). CDR3 amino acids: CTSSPQTGFGANEQYF. In nucleotides, the CDR3 is TGTACCAGCAGTCCCCAGACAGGGTTTGGGGCCAACGAGCAGTACTTC.

This sequence joins TRBV19 and TRBJ2-1; TRBD2 matches at 12 bases. J gave up 6 bases and V 6 bases, and 6 bases lay outside the gene matches. Germline V gives CDR1 LNHDA, CDR2 SQIVND (reference sequence). The CDR3 runs 15 residues. CDR3 nucleotides: TGTGCCAGTAGCAGACTAGCGGGAGCGTCCAATGAGCAGTTCTTC. Translating gives CASSRLAGASNEQFF.

In this sample, this clone turned up many times. The rearrangement links TRBV11-2 to TRBJ2-7; 8 nucleotides line up with TRBD1. The CDR3 loop spans 19 amino acids. CDR1 SGHAT and CDR2 FQNNGV come from the germline V gene. V shed 1 base, J shed 1 base, and the junction held 15 bases outside the gene matches. The CDR3 here is CASSLAVRTGGLGSYEQYF. CDR3 bases: TGTGCCAGCAGCTTAGCGGTGAGAACAGGGGGACTGGGGTCCTACGAGCAGTACTTC.

About this clone: The sample holds other DNA sequences that translate to the same CDR3. The chain recombines TRBV18 with TRBJ2-1; 10 bases line up with TRBD1. Per the germline V gene, CDR1 is KGHSH and CDR2 is LQKENI. CDR3 size: 15 residues. V shed 4 bases and J 1 base; nucleotides not matched to a gene: 1. CDR3 nucleotides: TGTGCCAGCTCACAGGGACAGGGGTCCTACAATGAGCAGTTCTTC. Its translation is CASSQGQGSYNEQFF.

This chain links TRBV4-3 with TRBJ2-2; 7 bases line up with TRBD1. The CDR3 runs 14 residues. After removal of 1 base from V and 6 bases from J, the junction contained 2 bases not matched to a gene. Per the germline V gene, CDR1 is LGHNA and CDR2 is YSLEER. CDR3 in DNA: TGCGCCAGCAGCCAAGCCGACAGGGCCGGGGAGCTGTTTTTT. Its protein is CASSQADRAGELFF.

This chain joins TRBV2 and TRBJ1-3; D may be TRBD1 (6 bases). CDR1 is SNHLY and CDR2 is FYNNEI in the germline V gene. The CDR3 covers 19 residues. Trimming shortened V by 2 bases and J by 1 base, and 21 bases separated the two germline ends. CDR3 residues: CASSERGRMSPSSGNTIYF. In nucleotides, the CDR3 is TGTGCCAGCAGTGAAAGGGGGAGGATGTCACCGTCGTCTGGAAACACCATATATTTT. The complete variable domain, with remaining parts taken from reference TRBV2 and TRBJ1-3, reads EPEVTQTPSHQVTQMGQEVILRCVPISNHLYFYWYRQILGQKVEFLVSFYNNEISEKSEIFDDQFSVERPDGSNFTLKIRSTKLEDSAMYFCASSERGRMSPSSGNTIYFGEGSWLTVV.

As for this clone: This likely came from a read error, as a far larger clone is one base away. The V and J genes are TRBV9 and TRBJ1-1, with D perhaps TRBD1 (6 bases). Germline V lookup: CDR1 SGDLS, CDR2 YYNGEE. V was clipped by 2 bases and J by 1 base, with 12 bases between them. The CDR3 totals 15 residues. As DNA, the CDR3 is TGTGCCAGCAGCGTTTCCGGGGACACGAACACTGAAGCTTTCTTT. It encodes CASSVSGDTNTEAFF.

V and J are TRBV5-1 and TRBJ2-7, with TRBD2 as a possible D gene (5 bases). CDR3 size: 14 residues. Per the germline V gene, CDR1 is SGHRS and CDR2 is YFSETQ. The V gene lost 0 bases and the J gene lost 1 base, with 8 bases spanning the gap. CDR3 bases: TGCGCCAGCAGCTTGGGGGAGCCATCCTACGAGCAGTACTTC. This sequence encodes CASSLGEPSYEQYF.

The chain links TRBV4-1 to TRBJ1-3; possible D gene TRBD1, 5 bases. V was trimmed by 4 bases and J by 0 bases, leaving 13 bases between them. CDR3 length: 16 amino acids. Germline values: CDR1 MGHRA, CDR2 YSYEKL. This CDR3 reads CASSPGRAFSGNTIYF. CDR3 bases: TGCGCCAGCAGCCCAGGCAGGGCTTTCTCTGGAAACACCATATATTTT.

This chain joins TRBV7-6 and TRBJ1-1; D might be TRBD1 (6 bases). Germline V gene lookup returns CDR1 SGHVS and CDR2 FNYEAQ. The CDR3 extends over 14 amino acids. The ends were cut back, 6 bases at V and 1 base at J, with 12 bases in the middle. DNA of the CDR3: TGTGCCAGCAGGTTGGGACACCAGAACACTGAAGCTTTCTTT. Amino acids: CASRLGHQNTEAFF. Full variable domain (missing parts from reference TRBV7-6 and TRBJ1-1): GAGVSQSPRYKVTKRGQDVALRCDPISGHVSLYWYRQALGQGPEFLTYFNYEAQQDKSGLPNDRFSAERPEGSISTLTIQRTEQRDSAMYRCASRLGHQNTEAFFGQGTRLTVV.